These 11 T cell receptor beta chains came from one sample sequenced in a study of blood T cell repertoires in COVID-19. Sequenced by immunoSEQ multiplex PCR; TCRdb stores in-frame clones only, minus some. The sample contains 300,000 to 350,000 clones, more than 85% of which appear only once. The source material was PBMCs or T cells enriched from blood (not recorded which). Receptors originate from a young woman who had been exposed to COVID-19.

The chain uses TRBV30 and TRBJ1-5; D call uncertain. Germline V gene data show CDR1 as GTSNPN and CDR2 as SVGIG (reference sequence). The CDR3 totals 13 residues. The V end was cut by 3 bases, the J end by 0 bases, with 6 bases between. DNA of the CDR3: TGTGCCTGGAGCGGGATTAGCAATCAGCCCCAGCATTTT. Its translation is CAWSGISNQPQHF.

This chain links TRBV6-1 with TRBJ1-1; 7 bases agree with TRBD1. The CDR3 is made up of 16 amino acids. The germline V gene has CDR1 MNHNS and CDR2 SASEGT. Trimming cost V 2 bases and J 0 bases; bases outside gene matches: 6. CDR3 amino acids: CASSEKDRWVNTEAFF. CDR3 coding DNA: TGTGCCAGCAGTGAAAAGGACAGGTGGGTGAACACTGAAGCTTTCTTT.

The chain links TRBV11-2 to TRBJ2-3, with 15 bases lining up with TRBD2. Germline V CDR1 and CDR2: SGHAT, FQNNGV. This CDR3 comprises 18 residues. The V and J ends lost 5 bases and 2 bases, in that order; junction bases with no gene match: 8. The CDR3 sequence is CASSPPGLAGGFTDTQYF. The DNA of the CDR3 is TGTGCCAGCAGCCCTCCGGGACTAGCGGGGGGCTTCACAGATACGCAGTATTTT.

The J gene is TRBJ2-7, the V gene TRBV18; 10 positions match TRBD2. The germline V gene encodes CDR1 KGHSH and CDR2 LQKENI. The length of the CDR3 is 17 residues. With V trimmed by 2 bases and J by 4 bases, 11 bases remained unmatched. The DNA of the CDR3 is TGTGCCAGCTCACCATTGCTAGCGGGGGTCGGAGCTTACGAGCAGTACTTC. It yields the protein CASSPLLAGVGAYEQYF.

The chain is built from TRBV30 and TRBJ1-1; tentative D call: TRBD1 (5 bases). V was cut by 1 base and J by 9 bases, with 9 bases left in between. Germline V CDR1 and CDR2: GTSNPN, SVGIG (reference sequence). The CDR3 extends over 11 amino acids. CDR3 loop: CAWSGPGKAFF. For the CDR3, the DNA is TGTGCCTGGAGTGGTCCAGGGAAAGCTTTCTTT.

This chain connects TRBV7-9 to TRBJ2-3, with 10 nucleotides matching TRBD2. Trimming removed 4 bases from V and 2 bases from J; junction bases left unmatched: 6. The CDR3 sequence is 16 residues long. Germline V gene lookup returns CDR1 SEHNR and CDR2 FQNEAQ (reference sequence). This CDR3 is CASSSPSGGHTDTQYF. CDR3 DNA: TGTGCCAGCAGCTCCCCTAGCGGGGGCCACACAGATACGCAGTATTTT.

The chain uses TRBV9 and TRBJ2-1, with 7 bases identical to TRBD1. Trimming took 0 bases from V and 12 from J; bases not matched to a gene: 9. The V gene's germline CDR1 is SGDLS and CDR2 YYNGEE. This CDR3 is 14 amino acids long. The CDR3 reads CASSVARQGTWQFF. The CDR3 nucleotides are TGTGCCAGCAGCGTAGCCCGACAGGGAACTTGGCAGTTCTTC.

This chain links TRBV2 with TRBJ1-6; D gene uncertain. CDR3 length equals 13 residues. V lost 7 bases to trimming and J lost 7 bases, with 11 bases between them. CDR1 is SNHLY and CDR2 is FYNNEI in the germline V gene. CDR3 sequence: CASTQLENSPLHF. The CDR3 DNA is TGTGCCAGCACCCAACTGGAGAATTCACCCCTCCACTTT.

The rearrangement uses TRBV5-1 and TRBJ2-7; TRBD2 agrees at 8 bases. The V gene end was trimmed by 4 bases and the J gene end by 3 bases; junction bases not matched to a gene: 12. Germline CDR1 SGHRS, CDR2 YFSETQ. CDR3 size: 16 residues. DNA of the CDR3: TGCGCCAGCAGCCTCCGGGGTAGCGGGGAAAACTACGAGCAGTACTTC. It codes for CASSLRGSGENYEQYF.

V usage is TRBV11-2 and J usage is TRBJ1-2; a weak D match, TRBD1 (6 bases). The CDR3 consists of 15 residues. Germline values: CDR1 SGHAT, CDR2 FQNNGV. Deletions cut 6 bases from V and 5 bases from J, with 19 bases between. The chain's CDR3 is CASSSLGGPGYGYTF. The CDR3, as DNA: TGTGCCAGCAGTTCCCTCGGGGGGCCCGGGTATGGCTACACCTTC.

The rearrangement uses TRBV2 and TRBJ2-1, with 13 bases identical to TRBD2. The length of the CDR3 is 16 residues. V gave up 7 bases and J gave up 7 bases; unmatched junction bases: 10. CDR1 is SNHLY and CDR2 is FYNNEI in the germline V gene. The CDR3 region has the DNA TGTGCCAGCACCAAAGAATTGGGACTAGCGGGGAATGAGCAGTTCTTC. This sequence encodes CASTKELGLAGNEQFF.